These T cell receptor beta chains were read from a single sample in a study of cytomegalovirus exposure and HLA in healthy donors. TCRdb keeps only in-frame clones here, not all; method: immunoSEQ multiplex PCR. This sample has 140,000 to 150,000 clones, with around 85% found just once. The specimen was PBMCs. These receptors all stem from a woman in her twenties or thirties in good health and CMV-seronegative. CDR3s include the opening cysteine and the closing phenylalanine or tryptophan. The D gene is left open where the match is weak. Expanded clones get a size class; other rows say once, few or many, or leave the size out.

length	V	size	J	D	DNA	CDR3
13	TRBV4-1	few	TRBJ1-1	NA	TGCGCCAGCAGCCAAGTCCTAGCCCGCAGCGCTTTCTTT	CASSQVLARSAFF
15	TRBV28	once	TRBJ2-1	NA	TGTGCCAGCAGCTCTGGTCAGCGTACCCGCAATGAGCAGTTCTTC	CASSSGQRTRNEQFF
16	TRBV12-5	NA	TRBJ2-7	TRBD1	TGTGCTAGTGGTTTGGTAACCGGACAGGGGGCCTACGAGCAGTACTTC	CASGLVTGQGAYEQYF
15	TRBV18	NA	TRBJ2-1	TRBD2	TGTGCCAGCTCACCGGTCGGGACTAGTGACAATGAGCAGTTCTTC	CASSPVGTSDNEQFF
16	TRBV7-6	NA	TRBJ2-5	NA	TGTGCCAGCAGCCGAATTACGACTAGAGTCCAAGAGACCCAGTACTTC	CASSRITTRVQETQYF
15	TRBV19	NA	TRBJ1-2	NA	TGTGCCAGTAACGACAGGTCGATCTCCCTATCGGGCTACACCTTC	CASNDRSISLSGYTF
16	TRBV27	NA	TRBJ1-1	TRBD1	TGTGCCAGCAGTCCCCTCTCTCTGACAGGGGGCACTGAAGCTTTCTTT	CASSPLSLTGGTEAFF
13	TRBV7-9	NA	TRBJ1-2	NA	TGTGCCAGCAGCTTAGATCCCCAGGGAGGCTACACCTTC	CASSLDPQGGYTF
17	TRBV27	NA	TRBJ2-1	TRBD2	TGTGCCAGCATCGGCCTAGCGGGAGGGCCGGGGTACAATGAGCAGTTCTTC	CASIGLAGGPGYNEQFF
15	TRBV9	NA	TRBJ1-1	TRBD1	TGTGCCAGCAGCCAAAACCTGGGGACAGCCCATGAAGCTTTCTTT	CASSQNLGTAHEAFF
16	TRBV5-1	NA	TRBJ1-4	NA	TGCGCCAGCAGCTTGACAGGGACAACAACTAATGAAAAACTGTTTTTT	CASSLTGTTTNEKLFF
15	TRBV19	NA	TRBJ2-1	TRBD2	TGTGCCAGTAGTACGCTAACTAGCGGGAGTGGTGAGCAGTTCTTC	CASSTLTSGSGEQFF
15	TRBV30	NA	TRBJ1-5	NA	TGTGCCTGGGCTCCGGCGGGGGATGGCAATCAGCCCCAGCATTTT	CAWAPAGDGNQPQHF
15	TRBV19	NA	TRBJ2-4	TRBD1	TGTGCCAGTAGTTACACCGGGACAGGGGGAAACATTCAGTACTTC	CASSYTGTGGNIQYF
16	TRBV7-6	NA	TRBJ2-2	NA	TGTGCCAGCAGCTTCAAAGCGATTCAAAACACCGGGGAGCTGTTTTTT	CASSFKAIQNTGELFF
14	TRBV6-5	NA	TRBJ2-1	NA	TGTGCCAGCAGTTCCCAGGGTTCCTACAATGAGCAGTTCTTC	CASSSQGSYNEQFF
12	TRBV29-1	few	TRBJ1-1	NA	TGCAGCGCCCCAGGGTCTACCACTGAAGCTTTCTTT	CSAPGSTTEAFF
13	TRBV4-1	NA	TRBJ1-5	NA	TGCGCCAGCAGTCCAATAGGGGATCAGCCCCAGCATTTT	CASSPIGDQPQHF
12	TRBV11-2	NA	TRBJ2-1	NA	TGTGCCAGCAGCCCCCGGCGGGCCGAGCAGTTCTTC	CASSPRRAEQFF
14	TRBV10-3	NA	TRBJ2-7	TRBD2	TGTGCCATCAGTGGGGGGACTAGCGGCCACGAGCAGTACTTC	CAISGGTSGHEQYF
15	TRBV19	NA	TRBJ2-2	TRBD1	TGTGCCAGTAGTCCCCCGTCAGGGGGCATCGGGGAGCTGTTTTTT	CASSPPSGGIGELFF
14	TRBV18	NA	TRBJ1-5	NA	TGTGCCAGCTCATCTATGGGGCAGAGTCAGCCCCAGCATTTT	CASSSMGQSQPQHF
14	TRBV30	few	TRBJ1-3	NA	TGTGCCTGGGGCACAGGGCTCTCTGGAAACACCATATATTTT	CAWGTGLSGNTIYF
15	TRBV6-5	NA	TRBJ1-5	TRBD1	TGTGCCAGCAGTACAGGGGGTTTGGGTAATCAGCCCCAGCATTTT	CASSTGGLGNQPQHF
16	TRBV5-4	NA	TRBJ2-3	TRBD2	TGTGCCAGCAGCCCGGGACTAGCGGGAGGCACAGATACGCAGTATTTT	CASSPGLAGGTDTQYF
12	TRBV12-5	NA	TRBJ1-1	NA	TGTGCTAGTGGCAAAAGGAGCACTGAAGCTTTCTTT	CASGKRSTEAFF
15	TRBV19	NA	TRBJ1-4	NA	TGTGCCAGTAGTATAATCAGGGGACCAAATGAAAAACTGTTTTTT	CASSIIRGPNEKLFF
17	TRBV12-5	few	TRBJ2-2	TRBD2	TGTGCTAGTGGTTCCACGACGCTAGCGGGGGTAACCGGGGAGCTGTTTTTT	CASGSTTLAGVTGELFF
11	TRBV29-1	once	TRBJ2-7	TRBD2	TGCAGCGTTGAACTTAGCGGGTGGCAGTACTTC	CSVELSGWQYF
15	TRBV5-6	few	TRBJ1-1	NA	TGTGCCAGCAGCTTGAAAGGTCCAGGGCCGGTCGGAGCTTTCTTT	CASSLKGPGPVGAFF
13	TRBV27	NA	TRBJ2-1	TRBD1	TGTGCCAGCAGTTGGGACAGCAGGAATGAGCAGTTCTTC	CASSWDSRNEQFF
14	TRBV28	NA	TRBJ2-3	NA	TGTGCCAGCAGTTTTCTACAAGGACAGGATACGCAGTATTTT	CASSFLQGQDTQYF
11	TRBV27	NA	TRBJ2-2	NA	TGTGCCAGCAGTTTCTACGGGGAGCTGTTTTTT	CASSFYGELFF
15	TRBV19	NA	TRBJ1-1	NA	TGTGCCAGTACCTTAGAGTCCGGGATGAACACTGAAGCTTTCTTT	CASTLESGMNTEAFF
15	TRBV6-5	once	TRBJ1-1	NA	TGTGCCAGCAGCCGCGTAGACAGACCGGACACTGAAGCTTTCTTT	CASSRVDRPDTEAFF